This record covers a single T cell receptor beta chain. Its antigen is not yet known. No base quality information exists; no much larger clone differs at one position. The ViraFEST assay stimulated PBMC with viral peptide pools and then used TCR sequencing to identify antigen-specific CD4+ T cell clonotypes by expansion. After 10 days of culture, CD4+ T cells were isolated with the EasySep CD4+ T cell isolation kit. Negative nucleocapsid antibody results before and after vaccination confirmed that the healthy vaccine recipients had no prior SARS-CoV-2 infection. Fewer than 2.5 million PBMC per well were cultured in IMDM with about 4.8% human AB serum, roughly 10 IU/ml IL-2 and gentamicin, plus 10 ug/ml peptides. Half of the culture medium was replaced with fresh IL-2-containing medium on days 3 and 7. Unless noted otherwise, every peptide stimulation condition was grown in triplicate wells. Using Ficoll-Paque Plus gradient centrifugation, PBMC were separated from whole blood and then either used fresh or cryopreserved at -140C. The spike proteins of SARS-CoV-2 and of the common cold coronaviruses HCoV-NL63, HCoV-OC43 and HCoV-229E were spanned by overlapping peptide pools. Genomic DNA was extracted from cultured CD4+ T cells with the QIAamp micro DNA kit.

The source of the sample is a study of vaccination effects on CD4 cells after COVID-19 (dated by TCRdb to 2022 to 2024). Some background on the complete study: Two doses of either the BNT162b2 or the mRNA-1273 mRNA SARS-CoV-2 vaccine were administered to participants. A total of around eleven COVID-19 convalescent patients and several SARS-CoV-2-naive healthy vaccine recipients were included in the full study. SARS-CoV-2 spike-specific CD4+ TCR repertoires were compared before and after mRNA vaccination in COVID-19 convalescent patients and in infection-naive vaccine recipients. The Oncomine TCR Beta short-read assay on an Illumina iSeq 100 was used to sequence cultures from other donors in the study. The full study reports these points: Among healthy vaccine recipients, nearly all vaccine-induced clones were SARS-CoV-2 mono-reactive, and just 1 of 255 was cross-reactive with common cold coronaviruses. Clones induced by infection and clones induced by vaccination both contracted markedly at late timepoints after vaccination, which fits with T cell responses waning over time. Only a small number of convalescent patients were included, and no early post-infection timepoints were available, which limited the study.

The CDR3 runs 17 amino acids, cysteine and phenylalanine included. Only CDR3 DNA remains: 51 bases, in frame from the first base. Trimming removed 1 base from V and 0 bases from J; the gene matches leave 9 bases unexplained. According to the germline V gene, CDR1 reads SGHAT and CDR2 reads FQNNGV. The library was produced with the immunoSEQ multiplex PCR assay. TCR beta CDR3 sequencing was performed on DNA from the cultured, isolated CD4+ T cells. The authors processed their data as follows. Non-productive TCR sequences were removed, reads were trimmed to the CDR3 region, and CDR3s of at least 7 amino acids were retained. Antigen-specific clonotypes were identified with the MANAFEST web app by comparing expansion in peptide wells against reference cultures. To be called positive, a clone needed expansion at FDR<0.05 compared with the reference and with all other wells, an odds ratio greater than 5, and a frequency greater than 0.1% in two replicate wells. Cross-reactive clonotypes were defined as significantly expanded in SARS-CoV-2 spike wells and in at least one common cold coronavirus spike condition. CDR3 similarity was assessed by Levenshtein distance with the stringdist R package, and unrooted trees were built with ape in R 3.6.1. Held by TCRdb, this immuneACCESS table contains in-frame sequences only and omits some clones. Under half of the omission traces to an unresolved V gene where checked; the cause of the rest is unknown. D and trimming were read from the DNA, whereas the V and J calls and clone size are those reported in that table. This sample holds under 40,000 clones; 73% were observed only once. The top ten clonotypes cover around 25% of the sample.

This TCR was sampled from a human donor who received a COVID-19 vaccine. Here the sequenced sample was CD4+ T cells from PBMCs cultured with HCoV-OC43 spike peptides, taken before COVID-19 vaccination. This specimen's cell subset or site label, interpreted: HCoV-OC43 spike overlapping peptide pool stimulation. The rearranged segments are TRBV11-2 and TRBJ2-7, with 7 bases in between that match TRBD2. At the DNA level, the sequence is TGTGCCAGCAGCTTAGCCTGGGGGAGGGAGCGCTCCTACGAGCAGTACTTC. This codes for CASSLAWGRERSYEQYF. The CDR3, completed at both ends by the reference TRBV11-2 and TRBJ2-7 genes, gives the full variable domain EAGVAQSPRYKIIEKRQSVAFWCNPISGHATLYWYQQILGQGPKLLIQFQNNGVVDDSQLPKDRFSAERLKGVDSTLKIQPAKLEDSAVYLCASSLAWGRERSYEQYFGPGTRLTVT.